This T cell receptor (beta chain) was observed in a study of beta chain features in type 1 diabetes. Overall study results and limits: Patients' naive, central memory and Treg TCRB repertoires seemed closer to one another than those of healthy donors. All four CD4+ subsets from Type 1 diabetes patients carried moderately but significantly shorter TCRB CDR3s. When VDJ junctions were examined, type 1 diabetes patients showed fewer insertions and more deletions.

Concerning this clone itself: Antigen: not known.

V shed 1 base and J 10 bases; nucleotides not matched to a gene: 11. The CDR3 totals 16 residues. Per germline, CDR1 LGHNA and CDR2 YNFKEQ. The whole isolated RNA underwent reverse transcription, so sequencing captured expressed TCRB transcripts. Method: immunoSEQ multiplex PCR; TCRdb's copy keeps in-frame clones and lacks some. This repertoire shows about 340,000 clones, roughly 12% found once; its top ten account for 0.015%. This chain uses TRBV4-2 with TRBJ2-7, with TRBD2 matching over 12 bases. Sequencing was performed on naive CD4+ T cells from blood. The receptor comes from a woman aged 18-29 years with type 1 diabetes. This CDR3 reads CASSQAPGASGRAQYF. In nucleotides, the CDR3 is TGTGCCAGCAGCCAAGCTCCTGGGGCTAGCGGGAGGGCTCAGTACTTC.